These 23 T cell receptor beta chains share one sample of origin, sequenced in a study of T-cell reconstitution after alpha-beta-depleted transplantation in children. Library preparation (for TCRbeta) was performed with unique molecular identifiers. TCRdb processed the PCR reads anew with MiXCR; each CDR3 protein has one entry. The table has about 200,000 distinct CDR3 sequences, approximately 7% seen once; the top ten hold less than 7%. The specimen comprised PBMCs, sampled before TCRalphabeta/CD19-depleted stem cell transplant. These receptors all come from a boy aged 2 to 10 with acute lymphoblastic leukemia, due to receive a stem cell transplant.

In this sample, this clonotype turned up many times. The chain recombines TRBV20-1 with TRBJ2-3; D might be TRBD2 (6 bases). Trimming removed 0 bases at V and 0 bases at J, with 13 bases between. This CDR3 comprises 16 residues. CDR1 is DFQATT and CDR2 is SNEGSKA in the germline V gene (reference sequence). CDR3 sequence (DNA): TGCAGTGCTAGAGATTCACGGCGGGGTAGCACAGATACGCAGTATTTT. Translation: CSARDSRRGSTDTQYF.

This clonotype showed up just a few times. As DNA, the CDR3 is TGTGCCAGCAGCCAGGGGGGCGCTGAAGTCACTGAAGCTTTCTTT. The encoded protein is CASSQGGAEVTEAFF. The rearrangement joins TRBV4-2 to TRBJ1-1, with a possible D match to TRBD1 (6 bases). The CDR3 contains 15 residues. With 3 bases removed from V and 4 bases from J, the gap between germline ends came to 15 bases. Germline-derived CDR1 and CDR2 are LGHNA and YNFKEQ.

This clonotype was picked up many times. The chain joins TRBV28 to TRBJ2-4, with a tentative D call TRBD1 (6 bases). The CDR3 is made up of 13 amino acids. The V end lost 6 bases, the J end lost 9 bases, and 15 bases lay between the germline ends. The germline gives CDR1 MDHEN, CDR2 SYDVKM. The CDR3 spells CASRSTGPGIQYF. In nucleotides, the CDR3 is TGTGCCAGCAGAAGTACAGGGCCCGGCATTCAGTACTTC.

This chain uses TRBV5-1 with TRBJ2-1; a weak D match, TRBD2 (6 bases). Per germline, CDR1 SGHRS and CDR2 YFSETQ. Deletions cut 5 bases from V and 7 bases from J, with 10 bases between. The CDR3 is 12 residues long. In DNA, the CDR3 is TGCGCCAGCAGACTCGCGGGGAATGAGCAGTTCTTC. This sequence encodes CASRLAGNEQFF.

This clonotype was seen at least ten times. CDR3: CSVVALSVYNEQFF. The CDR3 nucleotides are TGCAGCGTTGTTGCCCTGTCGGTGTACAATGAGCAGTTCTTC. This sequence joins TRBV29-1 and TRBJ2-1; D is unresolved. V was clipped by 4 bases and J by 4 bases, with 14 bases between them. This CDR3 spans 14 amino acids. Germline CDR1 is SQVTM and CDR2 is ANQGSEA.

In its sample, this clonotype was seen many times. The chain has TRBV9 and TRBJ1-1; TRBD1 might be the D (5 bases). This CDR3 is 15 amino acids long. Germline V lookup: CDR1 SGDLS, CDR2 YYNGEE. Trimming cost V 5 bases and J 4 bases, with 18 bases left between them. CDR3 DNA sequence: TGTGCCAGCAGTTTCCTTTGGGGGGTGAGCACTGAAGCTTTCTTT. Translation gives CASSFLWGVSTEAFF.

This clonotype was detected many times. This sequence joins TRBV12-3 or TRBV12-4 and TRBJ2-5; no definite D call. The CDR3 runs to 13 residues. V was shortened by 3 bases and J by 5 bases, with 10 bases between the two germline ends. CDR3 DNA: TGTGCCAGCAGTTTTGAAGCGAGGGAGACCCAGTACTTC. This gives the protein CASSFEARETQYF.

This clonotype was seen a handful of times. CDR3 nucleotides: TGCGCCAGCAGCACGCTACAGGGTGGCCACACTGGGGCCAACGTCCTGACTTTC. It codes for CASSTLQGGHTGANVLTF. This rearrangement joins TRBV5-1 to TRBJ2-6; weak D call: TRBD1 (6 bases). The CDR3 runs 18 residues. Trimming pared 4 bases from V and 2 bases from J, leaving 19 bases between. Germline V gives CDR1 SGHRS, CDR2 YFSETQ.

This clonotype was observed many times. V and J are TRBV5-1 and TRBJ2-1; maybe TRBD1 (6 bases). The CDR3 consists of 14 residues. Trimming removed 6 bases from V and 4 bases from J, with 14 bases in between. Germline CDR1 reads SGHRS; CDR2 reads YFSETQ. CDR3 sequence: CASTDAGVYNEQFF. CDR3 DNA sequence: TGCGCCAGCACCGACGCAGGGGTTTACAATGAGCAGTTCTTC.

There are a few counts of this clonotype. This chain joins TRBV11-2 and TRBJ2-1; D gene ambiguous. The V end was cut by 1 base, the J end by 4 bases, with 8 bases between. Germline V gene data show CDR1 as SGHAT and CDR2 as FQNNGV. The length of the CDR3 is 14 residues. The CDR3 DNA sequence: TGTGCCAGCAGCTTAGGAGACACATACAATGAGCAGTTCTTC. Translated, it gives CASSLGDTYNEQFF.

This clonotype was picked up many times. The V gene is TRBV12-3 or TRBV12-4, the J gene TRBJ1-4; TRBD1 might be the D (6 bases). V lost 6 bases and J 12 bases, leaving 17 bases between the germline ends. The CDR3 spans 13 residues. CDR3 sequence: CASREAVPGELFF. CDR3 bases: TGTGCCAGCAGGGAGGCAGTCCCAGGGGAACTGTTTTTT.

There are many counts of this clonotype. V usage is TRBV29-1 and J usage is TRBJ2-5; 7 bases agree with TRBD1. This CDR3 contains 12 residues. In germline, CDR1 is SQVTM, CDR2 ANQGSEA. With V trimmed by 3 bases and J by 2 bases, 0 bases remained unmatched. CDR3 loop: CSVDRGQETQYF. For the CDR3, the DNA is TGCAGCGTTGACAGGGGGCAAGAGACCCAGTACTTC. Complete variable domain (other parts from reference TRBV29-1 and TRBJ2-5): SAVISQKPSRDICQRGTSLTIQCQVDSQVTMMFWYRQQPGQSLTLIATANQGSEATYESGFVIDKFPISRPNLTFSTLTVSNMSPEDSSIYLCSVDRGQETQYFGPGTRLLVL.

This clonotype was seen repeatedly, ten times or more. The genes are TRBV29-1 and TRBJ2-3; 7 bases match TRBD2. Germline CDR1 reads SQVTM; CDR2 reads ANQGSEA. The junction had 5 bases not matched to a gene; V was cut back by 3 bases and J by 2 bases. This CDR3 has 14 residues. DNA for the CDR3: TGCAGCGTTGAGTCGGGGGACTACACAGATACGCAGTATTTT. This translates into CSVESGDYTDTQYF.

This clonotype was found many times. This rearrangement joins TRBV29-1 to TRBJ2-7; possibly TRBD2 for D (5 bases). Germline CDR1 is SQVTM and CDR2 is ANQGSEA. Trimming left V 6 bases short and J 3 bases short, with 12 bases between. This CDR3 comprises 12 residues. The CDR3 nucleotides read TGCAGCGTCGTGCTAGCTTACTACGAGCAGTACTTC. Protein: CSVVLAYYEQYF.

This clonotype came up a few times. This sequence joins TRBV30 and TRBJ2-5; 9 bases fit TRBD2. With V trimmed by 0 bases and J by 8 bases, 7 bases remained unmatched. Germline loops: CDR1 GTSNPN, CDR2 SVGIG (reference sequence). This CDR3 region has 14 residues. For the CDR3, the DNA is TGTGCCTGGAGTGTTCTTGCGGGAGGGCGTACCCAGTACTTC. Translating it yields CAWSVLAGGRTQYF.

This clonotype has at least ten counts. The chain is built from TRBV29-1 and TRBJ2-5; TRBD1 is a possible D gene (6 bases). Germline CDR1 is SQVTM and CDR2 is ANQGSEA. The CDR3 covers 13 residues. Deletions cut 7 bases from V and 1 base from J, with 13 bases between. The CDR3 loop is CSAERTAQETQYF. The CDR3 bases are TGCAGCGCGGAACGGACAGCCCAAGAGACCCAGTACTTC.

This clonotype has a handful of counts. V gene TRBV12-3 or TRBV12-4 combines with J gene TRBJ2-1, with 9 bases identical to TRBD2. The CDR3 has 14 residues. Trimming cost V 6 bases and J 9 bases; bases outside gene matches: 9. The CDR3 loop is CASSPFSGGSEQFF. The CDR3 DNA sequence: TGTGCCAGCAGCCCTTTTAGCGGGGGAAGTGAGCAGTTCTTC.

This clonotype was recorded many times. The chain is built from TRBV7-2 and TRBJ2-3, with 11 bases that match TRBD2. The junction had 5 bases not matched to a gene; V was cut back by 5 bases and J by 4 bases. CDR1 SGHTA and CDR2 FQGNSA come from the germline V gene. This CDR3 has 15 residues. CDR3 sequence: CASSSFSGRADTQYF. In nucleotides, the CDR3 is TGTGCCAGCAGCAGCTTTAGCGGGAGGGCAGATACGCAGTATTTT.

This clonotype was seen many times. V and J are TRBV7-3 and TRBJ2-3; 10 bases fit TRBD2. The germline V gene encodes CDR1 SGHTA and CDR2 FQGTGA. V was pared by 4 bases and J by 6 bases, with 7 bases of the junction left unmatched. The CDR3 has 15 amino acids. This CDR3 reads CASSSKRGGWDTQYF. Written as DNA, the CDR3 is TGTGCCAGCAGCTCCAAGCGGGGGGGTTGGGATACGCAGTATTTT.

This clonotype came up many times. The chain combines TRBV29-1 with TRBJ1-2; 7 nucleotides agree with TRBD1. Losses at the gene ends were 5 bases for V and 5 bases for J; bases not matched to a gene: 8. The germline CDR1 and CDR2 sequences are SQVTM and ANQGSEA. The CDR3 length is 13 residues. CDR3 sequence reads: CSVPQGPGYGYTF. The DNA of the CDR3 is TGCAGCGTTCCACAGGGGCCTGGGTATGGCTACACCTTC.

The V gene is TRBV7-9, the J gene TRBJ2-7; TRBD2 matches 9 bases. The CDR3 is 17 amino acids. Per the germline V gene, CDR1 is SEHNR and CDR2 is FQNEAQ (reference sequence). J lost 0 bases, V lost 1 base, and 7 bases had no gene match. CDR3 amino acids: CASSLGGLAGYSYEQYF. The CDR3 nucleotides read TGTGCCAGCAGCTTAGGAGGGCTAGCGGGATACTCCTACGAGCAGTACTTC.

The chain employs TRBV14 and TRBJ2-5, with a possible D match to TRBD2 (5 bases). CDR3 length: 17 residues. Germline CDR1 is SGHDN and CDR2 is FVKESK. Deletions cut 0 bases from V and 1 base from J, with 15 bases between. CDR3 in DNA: TGTGCCAGCAGCCAAGATTCTCCGGGGAGACCCCAAGAGACCCAGTACTTC. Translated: CASSQDSPGRPQETQYF.

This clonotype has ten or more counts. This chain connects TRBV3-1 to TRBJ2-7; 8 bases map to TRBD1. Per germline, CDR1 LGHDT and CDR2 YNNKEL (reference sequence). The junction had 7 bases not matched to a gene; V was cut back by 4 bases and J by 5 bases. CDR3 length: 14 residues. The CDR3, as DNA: TGTGCCAGCAGCCGGACAGGGTTTGGCGACGAGCAGTACTTC. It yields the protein CASSRTGFGDEQYF.